These 5 T cell receptor beta chains originate from one sample sequenced in a study of glioma-infiltrating T cells after dendritic cell vaccination. The data were produced by immunoSEQ multiplex PCR, yet TCRdb's version contains in-frame clones alone and is incomplete. The data contain 100,000 or so clones, approximately 84% of them seen just once; the ten biggest clones take up about a sixth. The sample in question was blood, obtained before dendritic cell vaccination. The receptors stem from a human donor with glioblastoma.

This clone was seen a few times. The chain has TRBV5-1 and TRBJ1-2, with 8 bases fitting TRBD1. V lost 5 bases, J lost 4 bases, and 7 bases stayed unmatched. Germline CDR1 SGHRS, CDR2 YFSETQ. The CDR3 totals 14 residues. The CDR3 DNA follows: TGCGCCAGCAGTTCCGGGACAGGTGTCTATGGCTACACCTTC. Its translation: CASSSGTGVYGYTF.

V and J are TRBV5-1 and TRBJ2-1; possible D gene TRBD1, 8 bases. The CDR3 spans 16 residues. CDR1 and CDR2 from the germline V gene are SGHRS and YFSETQ. Trimming removed 5 bases from V and 8 bases from J, with 23 bases in between. The CDR3 is CASSPKTGGGGDEQFF. The CDR3 DNA is TGCGCCAGCAGTCCCAAAACAGGGGGAGGGGGAGATGAGCAGTTCTTC.

The rearrangement links TRBV21-1 to TRBJ2-4; no DNA check was done on the table's D call, TRBD1. TRBV21-1 is assigned pseudogene status. The CDR3 consists of 16 residues. The CDR3 reads CASRLDREEAKNIQYF. The CDR3 DNA reads as TGTGCCAGCAGGCTTGACAGGGAGGAAGCCAAAAACATTCAGTACTTC.

J is TRBJ2-7 and V is TRBV11-2; tentative D call: TRBD2 (6 bases). This CDR3 has 14 amino acids. Trimming took off 2 bases at V and 6 bases at J, with 14 bases between the two ends. From germline, CDR1 is SGHAT and CDR2 FQNNGV. The CDR3 loop reads CASSLPPLGGEQYF. Written as DNA, the CDR3 is TGTGCCAGCAGCTTACCCCCACTCGGGGGCGAGCAGTACTTC.

The chain recombines TRBV6-4 with TRBJ2-3; 7 bases fit TRBD2. The CDR3 has 14 residues. V shed 7 bases and J 0 bases; nucleotides not matched to a gene: 4. Germline values: CDR1 MRHNA, CDR2 SNTAGT. The CDR3 protein is CASNSGWSTDTQYF. The CDR3 DNA reads as TGTGCCAGCAATAGCGGGTGGAGCACAGATACGCAGTATTTT.